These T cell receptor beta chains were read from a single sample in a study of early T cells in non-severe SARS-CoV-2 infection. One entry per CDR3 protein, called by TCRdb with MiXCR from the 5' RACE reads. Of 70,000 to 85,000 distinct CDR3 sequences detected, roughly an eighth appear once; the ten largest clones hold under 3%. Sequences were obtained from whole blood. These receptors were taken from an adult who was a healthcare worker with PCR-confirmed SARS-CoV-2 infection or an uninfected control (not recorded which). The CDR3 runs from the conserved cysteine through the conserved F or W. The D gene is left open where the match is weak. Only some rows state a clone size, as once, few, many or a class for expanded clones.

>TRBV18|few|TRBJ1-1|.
TGTGCCAGCTCACCCGAATTTGACATACAGCACTCGAACACTGAAGCTTTCTTT
CASSPEFDIQHSNTEAFF
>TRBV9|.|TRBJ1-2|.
TGTGCCAGCACCGTAGTTCCTAACTATGGCTACACCTTC
CASTVVPNYGYTF
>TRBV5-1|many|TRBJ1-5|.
TGCGCCAGCAGCTTGAGGGAAGATCAGCCCCAGCATTTT
CASSLREDQPQHF
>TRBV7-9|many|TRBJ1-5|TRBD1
TGTGCCAGCAGCCATGGGACAGATCAGCCCCAGCATTTT
CASSHGTDQPQHF
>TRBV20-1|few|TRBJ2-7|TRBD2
TGCAGTGCTAGAGTTGCGGGACTAGCGGGGGGTTACGAGCAGTACTTC
CSARVAGLAGGYEQYF
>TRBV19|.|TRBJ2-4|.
TGTGCCAGTAGTAAGGCCGGGCCCCTTGGGGCCAAAAACATTCAGTACTTC
CASSKAGPLGAKNIQYF
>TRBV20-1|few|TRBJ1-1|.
TGCAGTGCTAGCCCTCCCCTGGTGAACACTGAAGCTTTCTTT
CSASPPLVNTEAFF
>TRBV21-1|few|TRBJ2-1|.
TGTGCCAGCAGCGAAAAAGGCAGGCCGGGACTAGCGGGGAATGAGCAGTTCTTC
CASSEKGRPGLAGNEQFF
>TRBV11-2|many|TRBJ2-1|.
TGTGCCAGCAGCTCGAACCCCAGCTCCTACAATGAGCAGTTCTTC
CASSSNPSSYNEQFF
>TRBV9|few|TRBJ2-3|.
TGTGCCAGCAGCGCCCACAGGATCGCAGATACGCAGTATTTT
CASSAHRIADTQYF
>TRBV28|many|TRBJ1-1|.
TGTGCCAGCAGTCAATTGAACACTGAAGCTTTCTTT
CASSQLNTEAFF
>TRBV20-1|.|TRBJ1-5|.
TGCAGTGCTGCAGGAAATAGCAATCAGCCCCAGCATTTT
CSAAGNSNQPQHF
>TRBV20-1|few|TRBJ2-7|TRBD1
TGCAGTGCTAGAGACCGGGACAGTTATACCTACGAGCAGTACTTC
CSARDRDSYTYEQYF